A single sample is the source of the 9 T cell receptor beta chains below, sequenced in a study of early T cells in non-severe SARS-CoV-2 infection. TCRdb redid the calling of the 5' RACE reads with MiXCR, one entry per CDR3 protein. Here the sample spans roughly 28,000 distinct CDR3 sequences, approximately 4.8% being singletons. The sample taken for sequencing was whole blood. The receptors stem from an adult who was a healthcare worker with PCR-confirmed SARS-CoV-2 infection or an uninfected control (not recorded which).

V usage is TRBV7-6 and J usage is TRBJ1-6; D remains ambiguous. V shed 2 bases and J shed 4 bases, with 21 bases lying between them. This CDR3 is built from 19 residues. CDR1 and CDR2 from the germline V gene are SGHVS and FNYEAQ. The CDR3 DNA sequence: TGTGCCAGCAGCTTACAAATCGCGGTCCACAGCGAATATAATTCACCCCTCCACTTT. As protein: CASSLQIAVHSEYNSPLHF.

This chain joins TRBV5-4 and TRBJ2-3; TRBD1 aligns across 7 bases. The CDR3 has 15 amino acids. Germline V gives CDR1 SGHNT, CDR2 YYREEE (reference sequence). V shed 5 bases, J shed 3 bases, and the junction held 9 bases outside the gene matches. CDR3 loop: CASSRRTGQTDTQYF. The CDR3 DNA reads as TGTGCCAGCAGTCGTAGGACAGGACAAACAGATACGCAGTATTTT.

This clonotype has ten or more counts. The chain is built from TRBV6-4 and TRBJ2-1, with D perhaps TRBD1 (6 bases). The CDR3 extends over 12 amino acids. CDR1 MRHNA and CDR2 SNTAGT come from the germline V gene. V was trimmed by 5 bases and J by 10 bases, leaving 12 bases between them. CDR3 coding DNA: TGTGCCAGCAGTAACAGGGTAGGAGAGCAGTTCTTC. Its translation is CASSNRVGEQFF.

The table lists this clonotype with a few counts. The chain links TRBV10-2 to TRBJ2-1; TRBD2 matches 12 bases. Germline values: CDR1 WSHSY, CDR2 SAAADI. The V and J ends lost 0 bases and 7 bases, in that order; junction bases with no gene match: 4. CDR3 length: 16 amino acids. CDR3 bases: TGCGCCAGCAGTGAGTCGCTAGCGGGGGGGCAAAATGAGCAGTTCTTC. It encodes CASSESLAGGQNEQFF.

This clonotype was recorded a few times. CDR3 bases: TGTGCCAGCAGTTTATGGGAGACAGTCTATGGCTACACCTTC. Its translation is CASSLWETVYGYTF. V and J are TRBV28 and TRBJ1-2; a possible D gene is TRBD1 (5 bases). CDR1 and CDR2 from the germline V gene are MDHEN and SYDVKM. The V end was cut by 0 bases, the J end by 4 bases, with 9 bases between. The CDR3 is 14 amino acids.

There are many counts of this clonotype. The gene calls are TRBV11-2 and TRBJ2-3; the match to TRBD2 covers 8 bases. V gave up 6 bases and J gave up 1 base; unmatched junction bases: 6. Germline CDR1 and CDR2: SGHAT and FQNNGV. The CDR3 extends over 15 amino acids. In DNA form, the CDR3 reads TGTGCCAGCAGGCGAGCGGGAGAGGGCACAGATACGCAGTATTTT. It specifies CASRRAGEGTDTQYF.

On this clonotype: A read error may explain this, as a much larger clone is one base away. As the CDR3 is not closed by the conserved phenylalanine or tryptophan, this likely results from a read error. This rearrangement joins TRBV18 to TRBJ1-1, with 12 positions matching TRBD1. J gave up 5 bases and V 4 bases, and 8 bases lay outside the gene matches. The CDR3 is made up of 16 amino acids. Germline CDR1 is KGHSH and CDR2 is LQKENI. CDR3 in amino acids: CASSRRDRGRITEAFY. In nucleotides, the CDR3 is TGTGCCAGCTCACGCAGGGACAGGGGGCGGATAACTGAAGCTTTCTAT.

This clonotype has ten or more counts. The chain recombines TRBV6-5 with TRBJ2-3; TRBD2 aligns across 9 bases. The CDR3 covers 17 residues. In germline, CDR1 is MNHEY, CDR2 SVGAGI. J lost 0 bases, V lost 6 bases, and 10 bases had no gene match. The CDR3 region is CASSPASGVLSTDTQYF. In nucleotides, the CDR3 is TGTGCCAGCAGCCCCGCTAGCGGGGTACTTAGCACAGATACGCAGTATTTT.

This rearrangement joins TRBV7-6 to TRBJ1-6; unclear D gene. V was pared by 4 bases and J by 0 bases, with 7 bases between. This CDR3 has 15 residues. Germline-derived CDR1 and CDR2 are SGHVS and FNYEAQ. CDR3 protein: CASSSTDSYNSPLHF. The CDR3 DNA sequence: TGTGCCAGCAGCTCCACCGACTCCTATAATTCACCCCTCCACTTT.